A selection of T cell receptor beta chains follows, all from one sample in a study of molecular identifiers for immune sequencing clone quantification. TCRdb re-analysed the PCR reads in MiXCR, keeping a single row per CDR3 protein. This repertoire shows 85,000 to 90,000 distinct CDR3 sequences, roughly 20% found once; its top ten account for roughly 0.85%. What was sequenced was naive CD8+ T cells from blood, with Jurkat cell RNA spiked in. These receptors came from a human donor in good health. Some libraries in this study had Jurkat cell RNA spiked in. Each CDR3 is given with its conserved first and last residue. Each record gives: J gene, V gene, clone size, D gene, CDR3 DNA, CDR3 protein. A D gene is named only where the DNA matches it firmly. Some rows mark clone size as missing; the rest say once, few, many or name a class of expanded clone.

j_call: TRBJ2-1
v_call: TRBV20-1
clone_size: many
d_call: -
cdr3_nt: TGCAGTGCTAGAGACAACGGGGAAAGCTCCTACAATGAGCAGTTCTTC
cdr3_aa: CSARDNGESSYNEQFF

j_call: TRBJ1-4
v_call: TRBV7-2
clone_size: many
d_call: TRBD1
cdr3_nt: TGTGCCAGCAGCCGACAGGGGATCGCAACTAATGAAAAACTGTTTTTT
cdr3_aa: CASSRQGIATNEKLFF

j_call: TRBJ2-1
v_call: TRBV4-3
clone_size: many
d_call: -
cdr3_nt: TGCGCCAGCAGCCAAGAGTGGCAGCTCCCCCATGAGCAGTTCTTC
cdr3_aa: CASSQEWQLPHEQFF

j_call: TRBJ2-5
v_call: TRBV11-2
clone_size: few
d_call: -
cdr3_nt: TGTGCCAGCAGCCTAGATCACAGGGTTGGGGAGACCCGGTACTTC
cdr3_aa: CASSLDHRVGETRYF

j_call: TRBJ2-2
v_call: TRBV7-9
clone_size: many
d_call: TRBD1
cdr3_nt: TGTGCCAGCAGCCAAATGACAGGGACCAACACCGGGGAGCTGTTTTTT
cdr3_aa: CASSQMTGTNTGELFF

j_call: TRBJ2-1
v_call: TRBV7-9
clone_size: -
d_call: -
cdr3_nt: TGTGCCAGCAGCCCCGGGATGGGGGTCGCGGGAGAGCAGTTCTTC
cdr3_aa: CASSPGMGVAGEQFF

j_call: TRBJ1-4
v_call: TRBV12-3/TRBV12-4
clone_size: few
d_call: -
cdr3_nt: TGTGCCAGCAGTTTGTTTGGCAGTCCTAATGAAAAACTGTTTTTT
cdr3_aa: CASSLFGSPNEKLFF

j_call: TRBJ1-2
v_call: TRBV29-1
clone_size: -
d_call: -
cdr3_nt: TGCAGCGTTAGAGGGGAGGGTGGCTACACCTTC
cdr3_aa: CSVRGEGGYTF

j_call: TRBJ1-5
v_call: TRBV5-5
clone_size: many
d_call: -
cdr3_nt: TGTGCCAGCAGCTTGGTGCAGGTCGAACAGCCCCAGCATTTT
cdr3_aa: CASSLVQVEQPQHF

j_call: TRBJ2-3
v_call: TRBV28
clone_size: many
d_call: -
cdr3_nt: TGTGCCACCTCCGGGGGAACGATGCGAGCAGATACGCAGTATTTT
cdr3_aa: CATSGGTMRADTQYF

j_call: TRBJ2-5
v_call: TRBV19
clone_size: many
d_call: -
cdr3_nt: TGTGCCAGTAGTGCAGGCGCCCAAGAGACCCAGTACTTC
cdr3_aa: CASSAGAQETQYF

j_call: TRBJ2-3
v_call: TRBV9
clone_size: many
d_call: -
cdr3_nt: TGTGCCAGCAGCGCTGGACAGAACACAGATACGCAGTATTTT
cdr3_aa: CASSAGQNTDTQYF

j_call: TRBJ2-1
v_call: TRBV7-6
clone_size: many
d_call: TRBD2
cdr3_nt: TGTGCCAGCAGCTTAATTGAGGGACTAGAGAATGAGCAGTTCTTC
cdr3_aa: CASSLIEGLENEQFF

j_call: TRBJ1-2
v_call: TRBV25-1
clone_size: many
d_call: TRBD1
cdr3_nt: TGTGCCAGCAGTCCCCGGGACAGGGTCTATGGCTACACCTTC
cdr3_aa: CASSPRDRVYGYTF

j_call: TRBJ2-5
v_call: TRBV7-9
clone_size: many
d_call: -
cdr3_nt: TGTGCCAGCAGCCTATACAGGGTTTTTGAGACCCAGTACTTC
cdr3_aa: CASSLYRVFETQYF

j_call: TRBJ1-1
v_call: TRBV29-1
clone_size: -
d_call: TRBD1
cdr3_nt: TGCAGCGTTGAAAGGTCGGACAGGGTGACGGAAGCTTTCTTT
cdr3_aa: CSVERSDRVTEAFF

j_call: TRBJ1-2
v_call: TRBV2
clone_size: many
d_call: -
cdr3_nt: TGTGCCAGCAGTGAACAGAACTATGGCTACACCTTC
cdr3_aa: CASSEQNYGYTF

j_call: TRBJ2-7
v_call: TRBV2
clone_size: few
d_call: -
cdr3_nt: TGTGCCAGCAGTGTGCCGGTCCGTCGCGAGCAGTACTTC
cdr3_aa: CASSVPVRREQYF

j_call: TRBJ1-2
v_call: TRBV6-2/TRBV6-3
clone_size: -
d_call: TRBD1
cdr3_nt: TGTGCCAGCAGTTACGCGGGACAGGGAATGGATGGCTACACCTTC
cdr3_aa: CASSYAGQGMDGYTF

j_call: TRBJ2-1
v_call: TRBV7-8
clone_size: many
d_call: -
cdr3_nt: TGTGCCAGCACCTGGGCCGGAAGCTCCTACAATGAGCAGTTCTTC
cdr3_aa: CASTWAGSSYNEQFF

j_call: TRBJ1-3
v_call: TRBV15
clone_size: many
d_call: -
cdr3_nt: TGTGCCACCAGCAGAGAGGAGCGTGGAAACACCATATATTTT
cdr3_aa: CATSREERGNTIYF

j_call: TRBJ1-5
v_call: TRBV12-3/TRBV12-4
clone_size: -
d_call: -
cdr3_nt: TGTGCCAGCAGAGGAGGAGGATATCGGCAGCCCCGGCATTTT
cdr3_aa: CASRGGGYRQPRHF

j_call: TRBJ2-7
v_call: TRBV27
clone_size: many
d_call: -
cdr3_nt: TGTGCCAGCAGTTTCGGGGTAGGCGAGCAGTACTTC
cdr3_aa: CASSFGVGEQYF

j_call: TRBJ2-3
v_call: TRBV19
clone_size: -
d_call: TRBD2
cdr3_nt: TGTGCCAGTGGTATAGTTGGCGGGGGGTCGGATACGCAGTATTTT
cdr3_aa: CASGIVGGGSDTQYF

j_call: TRBJ2-7
v_call: TRBV12-3/TRBV12-4
clone_size: many
d_call: TRBD2
cdr3_nt: TGTGCCAGCAGTCTGACTAGCTCGATTGACTTGCAGTACTTC
cdr3_aa: CASSLTSSIDLQYF

j_call: TRBJ1-1
v_call: TRBV30
clone_size: many
d_call: -
cdr3_nt: TGTGCCTGGAGTGGGGACGAAGGGGGAGCTTTCTTT
cdr3_aa: CAWSGDEGGAFF

j_call: TRBJ2-7
v_call: TRBV19
clone_size: many
d_call: -
cdr3_nt: TGTGCCAGTAGTCCCGACCACCGAGGAGTCTACGAGCAGTACTTC
cdr3_aa: CASSPDHRGVYEQYF

j_call: TRBJ2-7
v_call: TRBV5-4
clone_size: many
d_call: TRBD1
cdr3_nt: TGTGCCAGCAGCTCCGTACAGGGGCGGGAGCAGTACTTC
cdr3_aa: CASSSVQGREQYF

j_call: TRBJ1-4
v_call: TRBV19
clone_size: many
d_call: -
cdr3_nt: TGTGCCAGTAGTACGGACAGCGAGGCGGCAACTAATGAAAAACTGTTTTTT
cdr3_aa: CASSTDSEAATNEKLFF

j_call: TRBJ2-4
v_call: TRBV20-1
clone_size: many
d_call: -
cdr3_nt: TGCAGTGCTAGAATCCCAGACAGAAACATTCAGTACTTC
cdr3_aa: CSARIPDRNIQYF

j_call: TRBJ1-1
v_call: TRBV9
clone_size: few
d_call: -
cdr3_nt: TGTGCCAGCAGCGTGGGGGCGGCACTGAAGCTTTTCTTT
cdr3_aa: CASSVGAALKLFF

j_call: TRBJ2-3
v_call: TRBV28
clone_size: many
d_call: -
cdr3_nt: TGTGCCAGCAGTCCCACGATCTTGGATACGCAGTATTTT
cdr3_aa: CASSPTILDTQYF

j_call: TRBJ2-3
v_call: TRBV23-1
clone_size: many
d_call: TRBD1
cdr3_nt: TGCGCCAGCAGTCCGAAGGACAGGGATCGAGATACGCAGTATTTT
cdr3_aa: CASSPKDRDRDTQYF

j_call: TRBJ1-1
v_call: TRBV28
clone_size: many
d_call: -
cdr3_nt: TGTGCCAGCAGGTTAAGTTGGGGGAACACTGAAGCTTTCTTT
cdr3_aa: CASRLSWGNTEAFF

j_call: TRBJ2-1
v_call: TRBV14
clone_size: many
d_call: TRBD2
cdr3_nt: TGTGCCAGCAGCCAATTGGTAGCGGGGGGCCGTGGTGAGCAGTTCTTC
cdr3_aa: CASSQLVAGGRGEQFF

j_call: TRBJ2-6
v_call: TRBV7-9
clone_size: many
d_call: -
cdr3_nt: TGTGCCAGCAGCCCACCCGGGGGAGATGTATCTGGGGCCAACGTCCTGACTTTC
cdr3_aa: CASSPPGGDVSGANVLTF

j_call: TRBJ1-5
v_call: TRBV6-2/TRBV6-3
clone_size: many
d_call: -
cdr3_nt: TGTGCCAGCAGTAGGGTAGGCAATCAGCCCCAGCATTTT
cdr3_aa: CASSRVGNQPQHF

j_call: TRBJ1-1
v_call: TRBV5-1
clone_size: many
d_call: TRBD1
cdr3_nt: TGCGCCAGCAGCTTTGCAGGGGGAGATGGGAGGACTGAAGCTTTCTTT
cdr3_aa: CASSFAGGDGRTEAFF

j_call: TRBJ2-1
v_call: TRBV15
clone_size: many
d_call: TRBD2
cdr3_nt: TGTGCCACCAGCAGCGCTAGCGGGAGGACCTACAATGAGCAGTTCTTC
cdr3_aa: CATSSASGRTYNEQFF

j_call: TRBJ2-7
v_call: TRBV9
clone_size: many
d_call: -
cdr3_nt: TGTGCCAGCAGCGCAGGTTCCCCGGGACCCGAGGAGCAGTACTTC
cdr3_aa: CASSAGSPGPEEQYF

j_call: TRBJ1-2
v_call: TRBV6-5
clone_size: -
d_call: TRBD1
cdr3_nt: TGTGCCAGCAGTAACCTAGGGACAGCTTTTTACTATGGCTACACCTTC
cdr3_aa: CASSNLGTAFYYGYTF

j_call: TRBJ2-1
v_call: TRBV7-9
clone_size: -
d_call: -
cdr3_nt: TGTGCCAGCAGCCCAGCACATGGGGCCTACAATGAGCAGTTCTTC
cdr3_aa: CASSPAHGAYNEQFF

j_call: TRBJ1-1
v_call: TRBV11-2
clone_size: many
d_call: -
cdr3_nt: TGTGCCAGCAGCTTCGGAAACATGAACACTGAAGCTTTCTTT
cdr3_aa: CASSFGNMNTEAFF

j_call: TRBJ2-7
v_call: TRBV4-2
clone_size: many
d_call: -
cdr3_nt: TGTGCCAGCAGCCCGATAAGCAGACAGGCCGAACCCTACGAGCAGTACTTC
cdr3_aa: CASSPISRQAEPYEQYF

j_call: TRBJ2-3
v_call: TRBV4-1
clone_size: -
d_call: -
cdr3_nt: TGCGCCAGCAGCCAAGAGCCCTCCACCACCAGCTCAGATACGCAGTATTTT
cdr3_aa: CASSQEPSTTSSDTQYF

j_call: TRBJ2-5
v_call: TRBV6-5
clone_size: many
d_call: TRBD1
cdr3_nt: TGTGCCAGCAGTTACGGTCCGGGACAGGGGGTAGAGGACTTC
cdr3_aa: CASSYGPGQGVEDF

j_call: TRBJ2-5
v_call: TRBV11-2
clone_size: many
d_call: TRBD2
cdr3_nt: TGTGCCAGCAGACCTACTAGCGAAGAGACCCAGTACTTC
cdr3_aa: CASRPTSEETQYF

j_call: TRBJ1-1
v_call: TRBV12-3/TRBV12-4
clone_size: many
d_call: -
cdr3_nt: TGTGCCAGCAGTTTAGGGGGATACGGCACTGAAGCTTTCTTT
cdr3_aa: CASSLGGYGTEAFF

j_call: TRBJ1-1
v_call: TRBV27
clone_size: -
d_call: -
cdr3_nt: TGTGCCAGCAGTCCTTGGACGGCCATGAACACTGAAGCTTTCTTT
cdr3_aa: CASSPWTAMNTEAFF

j_call: TRBJ2-1
v_call: TRBV21-1
clone_size: -
d_call: -
cdr3_nt: TGTGCCAGCAGCCCCTCTACTAGAGGGTCCTACAATGAGCAGTTCTTC
cdr3_aa: CASSPSTRGSYNEQFF

j_call: TRBJ1-1
v_call: TRBV5-1
clone_size: many
d_call: TRBD1
cdr3_nt: TGCGCCAGCAGCGGGGGGGGACAGAACCTGAACACTGAAGCTTTCTTT
cdr3_aa: CASSGGGQNLNTEAFF

j_call: TRBJ2-5
v_call: TRBV20-1
clone_size: few
d_call: -
cdr3_nt: TGCAGTGCTAGTGTAGGGGACGGAATATTTCCCCAGTACTTC
cdr3_aa: CSASVGDGIFPQYF